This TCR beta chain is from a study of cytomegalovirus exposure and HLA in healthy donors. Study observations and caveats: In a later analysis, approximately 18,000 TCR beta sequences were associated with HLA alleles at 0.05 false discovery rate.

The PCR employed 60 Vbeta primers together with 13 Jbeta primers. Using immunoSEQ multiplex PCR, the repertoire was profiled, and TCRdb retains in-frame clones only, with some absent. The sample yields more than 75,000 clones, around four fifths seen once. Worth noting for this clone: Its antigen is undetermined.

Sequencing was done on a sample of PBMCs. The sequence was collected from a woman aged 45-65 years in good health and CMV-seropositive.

CDR3 sequence (DNA): TGTGCCAGCAACGCCGGGACAGGGCTCAATGAGCAGTTCTTC. This translates into CASNAGTGLNEQFF. The gene calls are TRBV6-1 and TRBJ2-1; 9 nucleotides match TRBD1. Trimming at V came to 7 bases and at J to 6 bases, leaving 7 bases not matched to a gene. CDR1 and CDR2 from the germline V gene are MNHNS and SASEGT. CDR3 length equals 14 residues.